The 6 T cell receptor beta chains in this list originate from one sample, sequenced in a study of human T cells and chemical hapten exposure. Unfractionated whole blood yielded the extracted total RNA. TCRdb ran MiXCR on the 5' RACE reads and lists one entry per CDR3 protein. The sample shows about 81,000 distinct CDR3 sequences, 6.5% to 8.5% of them seen only once. These TCRs come from a male donor in good health.

V usage is TRBV19 and J usage is TRBJ1-1, with D possibly matching TRBD1 (5 bases). The CDR3 contains 13 residues. Trimming cost V 6 bases and J 5 bases, with 13 bases left between them. Germline CDR1 is LNHDA and CDR2 is SQIVND (reference sequence). The CDR3 reads CASRAGIQTEAFF. Written as DNA, the CDR3 is TGTGCCAGTAGGGCAGGGATTCAAACTGAAGCTTTCTTT.

In nucleotides, the CDR3 is TGTGCCAGCAGCTCCGGACTAGCGGGTTTAGAAGAGACCCAGTACTTC. This sequence encodes CASSSGLAGLEETQYF. This chain uses TRBV11-2 with TRBJ2-5; 11 bases align to TRBD2. Trimming took 4 bases from V and 3 from J; bases not matched to a gene: 7. Germline CDR1 and CDR2: SGHAT and FQNNGV. This CDR3 contains 16 residues.

V gene TRBV29-1 combines with J gene TRBJ1-5; 8 nucleotides match TRBD1. Germline trimming cut 3 bases from V and 4 bases from J; bases unmatched to any gene: 2. This CDR3 has 13 amino acids. Germline loops: CDR1 SQVTM, CDR2 ANQGSEA. This CDR3 is CSVEGQDNQPQHF. As DNA, the CDR3 is TGCAGCGTTGAGGGACAGGATAATCAGCCCCAGCATTTT.

This clonotype was counted ten times or more. The V call is TRBV5-1, the J call TRBJ1-5; D may be TRBD1 (5 bases). The CDR3 loop spans 14 amino acids. In germline, CDR1 is SGHRS, CDR2 YFSETQ. V shed 3 bases and J shed 6 bases, with 13 bases lying between them. Here the CDR3 DNA reads TGCGCCAGCAGCTCGTCAGGGACGGGTCAGCCCCAGCATTTT. Residues: CASSSSGTGQPQHF. Looking up the rest from reference TRBV5-1 and TRBJ1-5 gives the full variable domain: KAGVTQTPRYLIKTRGQQVTLSCSPISGHRSVSWYQQTPGQGLQFLFEYFSETQRNKGNFPGRFSGRQFSNSRSEMNVSTLELGDSALYLCASSSSGTGQPQHFGDGTRLSIL.

The chain has TRBV29-1 and TRBJ1-5, with D possibly being TRBD1 (6 bases). The CDR3 runs 12 residues. The germline V and J ends were trimmed by 4 bases and 6 bases, with 10 bases remaining between them. Germline CDR1 SQVTM, CDR2 ANQGSEA. This CDR3 reads CSVGGLGQPQHF. CDR3 coding DNA: TGCAGCGTTGGGGGGCTGGGTCAGCCCCAGCATTTT.

V and J are TRBV6-4 and TRBJ1-2, with D hard to call. The V gene's germline CDR1 is MRHNA and CDR2 SNTAGT. Trimming pared 5 bases from V and 4 bases from J, leaving 11 bases between. CDR3 size: 13 residues. The CDR3 here is CASSPEGLYGYTF. CDR3 coding DNA: TGTGCCAGCAGTCCTGAGGGCCTCTATGGCTACACCTTC.